The 30 T cell receptor beta chains below come from one sample, sequenced in a study of tumor and adjacent non-tumor tissue in lung cancer. Three rounds of nested PCR, following a modified ARM-PCR protocol, produced the TCRbeta library. TCRdb re-analysed the multiplex PCR reads in MiXCR, keeping a single row per CDR3 protein. The sample holds tens of thousands of distinct CDR3 sequences; over 60% are singletons and the top ten take under 35%. The template was RNA from unsorted bulk tissue. More than 3 cm separated this lung sample from the edge of the tumor. Sample: distant non-tumor lung tissue. The receptors here all came from a man in his 70s with non-small cell lung cancer.

A note on this clonotype: No conserved phenylalanine or tryptophan ends this CDR3, so it is likely a read error. The V and J genes are TRBV29-1 and TRBJ2-1, with D possibly being TRBD2 (7 bases). The germline CDR1 and CDR2 sequences are SQVTM and ANQGSEA. This CDR3 spans 14 amino acids. The CDR3 DNA reads TGCAACGGGCTGACAGGCGGGAGTGGCAATGAGCAGTTCTCC. This sequence encodes CNGLTGGSGNEQFS.

The chain joins TRBV7-9 to TRBJ2-3; 8 nucleotides line up with TRBD2. The CDR3 runs 15 residues. The junction had 0 bases not matched to a gene; V was cut back by 1 base and J by 0 bases. Looked up from germline, CDR1 is SEHNR and CDR2 is FQNEAQ (reference sequence). CDR3: CASSLVAGSTDTQYF. DNA of the CDR3: TGTGCCAGCAGCTTAGTAGCGGGGAGCACAGATACGCAGTATTTT.

Turning to this clonotype: As the CDR3 is not closed by the conserved phenylalanine or tryptophan, this likely results from a read error. J is TRBJ1-1 and V is TRBV12-3 or TRBV12-4, with D perhaps TRBD1 (5 bases). The CDR3 spans 15 residues. CDR3 amino acids: CASSLRGNMNTEAFV. In nucleotides, the CDR3 is TGTGCTAGCAGTTTACGGGGGAACATGAACACTGAAGCTTTCGTT.

This clonotype was detected a few times. One base away lies a much larger clone, so this may be a sequencing read error. This sequence joins TRBV10-3 and TRBJ2-3; D is perhaps TRBD1 (6 bases). The J call may be faulty, since TRBJ1-5 better matches the DNA end. CDR3 length: 14 residues. Per the germline V gene, CDR1 is ENHRY and CDR2 is SYGVKD. For the CDR3, the DNA is TGTGCCATCAGTCGACTAGCGGGGGCAGATACGCAGCATTTT. Translation gives CAISRLAGADTQHF.

About this clonotype itself: At one of its ends the junction is not consistent with the germline gene, which may arise from a read error. The CDR3 sequence: CDSGLDGTRNTGELFF. CDR3 DNA sequence: TGTGACAGCGGCTTAGACGGGACACGGAACACCGGGGAGCTGTTTTTT. The rearrangement joins TRBV11-3 to TRBJ2-2; D may be TRBD1 (6 bases). The CDR3 extends over 16 amino acids. Germline CDR1 is SGHNT and CDR2 is YENEEA.

This clonotype was observed many times. This chain joins TRBV10-3 and TRBJ2-1; 12 nucleotides agree with TRBD2. Germline values: CDR1 ENHRY, CDR2 SYGVKD. Germline trimming cut 1 base from V and 5 bases from J; bases unmatched to any gene: 3. The CDR3 sequence is 16 residues long. For the CDR3, the DNA is TGTGCCATCAGTGAGTTTGGACTAGCGGGGAACAATGAGCAGTTCTTC. Amino acid sequence: CAISEFGLAGNNEQFF.

A remark on this clonotype: A much larger clone sits a single nucleotide away, making a read error possible. The chain joins TRBV14 to TRBJ2-5; the D gene is possibly TRBD1 (6 bases). Germline values: CDR1 SGHDN, CDR2 FVKESK. The CDR3 length is 13 residues. This chain's CDR3 is CASSKRGSEIQYF. In DNA form, the CDR3 reads TGTGCCAGCAGCAAGAGGGGGTCGGAGATCCAGTACTTC.

As concerns this clonotype: A read error may account for a junction end that differs from germline. V and J are TRBV6-5 and TRBJ2-3, with D perhaps matching TRBD2 (6 bases). CDR3 length: 14 amino acids. The germline V gene encodes CDR1 MNHEY and CDR2 SVGAGI. The CDR3 region has the DNA TGTGTCAGCAGTTATTGGGGGGAGATAGATACGCAGTATTTT. This translates into CVSSYWGEIDTQYF.

This chain links TRBV20-1 with TRBJ1-4; no reliable D call. V lost 7 bases and J lost 7, with 16 bases in between. Germline values: CDR1 DFQATT, CDR2 SNEGSKA (reference sequence). The CDR3 runs 13 residues. The CDR3 coding sequence is TGCAGTGTTCCAGGCAATCTGGTTGAAAAACTGTTTTTT. This codes for CSVPGNLVEKLFF.

As regards this clonotype: The CDR3 carries no conserved terminal phenylalanine or tryptophan, so it likely arises from a read error. The CDR3: CASSFRTPGGGSYNEQFL. As DNA, the CDR3 is TGTGCCAGCAGCTTCAGGACCCCCGGGGGTGGCTCCTACAATGAGCAGTTCTTA. The genes are TRBV11-2 and TRBJ2-1; D is possibly TRBD2 (6 bases). The CDR3 contains 18 residues. Germline-derived CDR1 and CDR2 are SGHAT and FQNNGV. The ends were cut back, 3 bases at V and 0 bases at J, with 18 bases in the middle.

This clonotype has more than one count but fewer than ten. V gene TRBV28 combines with J gene TRBJ2-7, with 9 bases aligning to TRBD1. This CDR3 contains 14 residues. Germline values: CDR1 MDHEN, CDR2 SYDVKM. J was trimmed by 12 bases and V by 1 base; bases with no gene match: 10. CDR3 loop: CASSLSAYRGQGYF. The CDR3 coding sequence is TGTGCCAGCAGTTTATCCGCATACAGGGGGCAGGGGTACTTC.

In the case of this clonotype: This sequence may be a read error, since a much larger clone differs from it by one base. The chain has TRBV24-1 and TRBJ2-1, with TRBD1 as a possible D gene (6 bases). The CDR3 extends over 15 amino acids. Germline loops: CDR1 KGHDR, CDR2 SFDVKD. The CDR3 spells CATSRRGQIKNGQFF. Here the CDR3 DNA reads TGTGCCACCAGTCGAAGGGGACAAATAAAGAATGGGCAGTTCTTC.

This clonotype came up once. The J gene is TRBJ1-1, the V gene TRBV11-2, with D possibly TRBD1 on 5 matching bases. This CDR3 contains 16 residues. Germline-derived CDR1 and CDR2 are SGHAT and FQNNGV. Trimming took off 7 bases at V and 5 bases at J, with 23 bases between the two ends. The CDR3 bases are TGTGCCAGCACCCTCACAGGAGGGGTGAGGGTTACTGAAGCTTTCTTT. It is translated as CASTLTGGVRVTEAFF. Complete variable domain (other parts from reference TRBV11-2 and TRBJ1-1): EAGVAQSPRYKIIEKRQSVAFWCNPISGHATLYWYQQILGQGPKLLIQFQNNGVVDDSQLPKDRFSAERLKGVDSTLKIQPAKLEDSAVYLCASTLTGGVRVTEAFFGQGTRLTVV.

To note about this clonotype: This may be a read error, as it is one base from a much larger clone. CDR3 sequence reads: CASSYSRVSGRGTYEQYF. The DNA for the CDR3 is TGTGCCAGCAGTTACTCGAGGGTAAGCGGAAGGGGGACCTACGAGCAGTACTTC. The V and J genes are TRBV6-2 or TRBV6-3 and TRBJ2-7, with D perhaps TRBD1 (6 bases). The V gene's germline CDR1 is MNHEY and CDR2 SVGEGT. Trimming removed 0 bases at V and 2 bases at J, with 20 bases between. CDR3 size: 18 residues.

The sample holds a few counts of this clonotype. Being one base from a much bigger clone, this may be a read error. In nucleotides, the CDR3 is TGTGCCACCTCGCCTACCTTAGGCGAGCAGTACTTC. Protein: CATSPTLGEQYF. The chain couples TRBV10-3 to TRBJ2-7; D is unclear. The V gene's germline CDR1 is ENHRY and CDR2 SYGVKD. Trimming removed 10 bases from V and 6 bases from J, with 16 bases in between. This CDR3 comprises 12 residues.

This clonotype was detected once. Because the CDR3 is missing its conserved closing phenylalanine or tryptophan, this is likely a read error. No DNA is shown, since the ends of the CDR3 on it are uncertain; the CDR3 is the one TCRdb lists. The J gene is TRBJ1-2, the V gene TRBV20-1; TRBD1, the table's D call, lacks a check against the DNA. CDR1 and CDR2 from the germline V gene are DFQATT and SNEGSKA (reference sequence). The CDR3 is 15 amino acids long, termini counted. The CDR3 region is CSAVDIVRGNYGYAS.

This chain links TRBV28 with TRBJ1-2; no definite D call. The CDR3 covers 15 residues. Trimming removed 4 bases at V and 10 bases at J, with 22 bases between. CDR1 is MDHEN, CDR2 SYDVKM, per germline. CDR3 DNA: TGTGCCAGCAGTTCCAGAAAGGACGGAACCTATTTCTACACCTTC. This codes for CASSSRKDGTYFYTF.

Concerning this clonotype: This may be a read error, as it is one base from a much larger clone. The J gene is TRBJ2-1, the V gene TRBV11-2; D might be TRBD2 (5 bases). The CDR3 spans 13 residues. Germline V gene data show CDR1 as SGHAT and CDR2 as FQNNGV. The DNA for the CDR3 is TGTGCCAGCAGCTTAGGGACTGCCAATGAGCGGTTCTTC. Encoded protein: CASSLGTANERFF.

The chain has TRBV4-2 and TRBJ2-7; no clear D. The CDR3 consists of 15 residues. The germline CDR1 and CDR2 sequences are LGHNA and YNFKEQ. V was cut by 2 bases and J by 4 bases, with 15 bases left in between. The CDR3 DNA reads as TGTGCCAGCAGCCAAATGTCTAGTGGACCATACGAGCAGTACTTC. Translating gives CASSQMSSGPYEQYF.

A note on this clonotype: The CDR3 carries no conserved terminal phenylalanine or tryptophan, so it likely arises from a read error. This sequence joins TRBV11-2 and TRBJ2-5; D is possibly TRBD1 or TRBD2 (5 bases each). Trimming took off 6 bases at V and 0 bases at J, with 20 bases between the two ends. The V gene's germline CDR1 is SGHAT and CDR2 FQNNGV. This CDR3 has 17 amino acids. CDR3 DNA: TGTGCCAGCAGACCCTACCCCGGGACCGCGCACCAAGAGACCCAGTACTCC. It codes for CASRPYPGTAHQETQYS.

A remark on this clonotype: Possible read error: a much larger clone is one base away. V usage is TRBV5-6 and J usage is TRBJ2-7, with 8 nucleotides matching TRBD1. CDR1 is SGHDT and CDR2 is YYEEEE in the germline V gene. This CDR3 region has 15 residues. CDR3 coding DNA: TGTCCCAGCAGCCAAATCAGGGGGCTTTCCTACGAGCAGTACTTC. Translated: CPSSQIRGLSYEQYF.

Concerning this clonotype itself: One end of the junction varies from germline; a read error may be responsible. The J gene is TRBJ2-7, the V gene TRBV4-2; tentatively, D is TRBD2 (5 bases). CDR1 and CDR2 (germline): LGHNA, YNFKEQ. This CDR3 is built from 16 residues. CDR3 DNA: TGTGCCAGCAGCCCTCGAGCGAGCGGAGTTTCCTACAAGCAGTATTTC. This translates into CASSPRASGVSYKQYF.

Comment on this clonotype: A read error may be the cause here, since a much bigger clone is one base away. The rearrangement joins TRBV7-8 to TRBJ1-6; D possibly corresponds to TRBD1 (5 bases). Germline CDR1 and CDR2: SGHVS and FQNEAQ. V gave up 1 base and J gave up 9 bases, with 22 bases separating them. The CDR3 is 18 residues long. The CDR3 bases are TGTGCCAGCAGCTTAGGTGGGGCAGGGATTTTTCTAGGTTCACCCCTCCACTTT. Residues: CASSLGGAGIFLGSPLHF.

Comments on this clonotype: A single base separates this from a much larger clone, so it may be a read error. The chain recombines TRBV4-1 with TRBJ2-5, with D perhaps matching TRBD2 (5 bases). CDR1 and CDR2 (germline): MGHRA, YSYEKL. The V gene lost 6 bases and the J gene lost 5 bases, with 13 bases spanning the gap. The CDR3 covers 13 residues. The CDR3 protein is CASRSPRGETQYF. In DNA, the CDR3 is TGCGCCAGCAGATCCCCCCGCGGGGAGACCCAGTACTTC.

About this clonotype itself: One end of the junction does not line up with germline, which may come from a read error. This chain connects TRBV4-2 to TRBJ1-3; D is undetermined. In germline, CDR1 is LGHNA, CDR2 YNFKEQ. There are 15 residues in the CDR3. CDR3 sequence reads: CARSQAGGSGNTIYF. The CDR3 DNA sequence: TGTGCCAGGAGCCAAGCGGGCGGATCTGGAAACACCATATATTTT.

This clonotype was observed a single time. A junction boundary mismatches the germline segment, possibly from a read error. The chain combines TRBV29-1 with TRBJ2-7; no reliable D call. The CDR3 spans 12 residues. Germline V gene sequence: CDR1 SQVTM, CDR2 ANQGSEA. CDR3 in DNA: TGCAGTGTTGCAGATCCCTACTACGAGCAGTACTTC. It is translated as CSVADPYYEQYF.

With respect to this clonotype: A much larger clone differs from this one at a single base, so this may be a read error. The chain uses TRBV6-1 and TRBJ2-2; D possibly corresponds to TRBD1 (6 bases). From germline, CDR1 is MNHNS and CDR2 SASEGT. The CDR3 contains 15 residues. CDR3: CASTPGQPNTGKLFF. CDR3 nucleotide sequence: TGTGCCAGCACCCCGGGACAACCAAACACCGGGAAGCTGTTTTTT.

As concerns this clonotype: A read error may be the cause here, since a much bigger clone is one base away. The chain joins TRBV5-1 to TRBJ1-5, with D hard to call. The CDR3 sequence is 15 residues long. Germline CDR1 reads SGHRS; CDR2 reads YFSETQ. Trimming removed 3 bases from V and 12 bases from J, with 22 bases in between. Written as DNA, the CDR3 is TGCGCCAGCAGCTCTTCTCCGGACCGAGACCAACGCCAGCATTTT. Protein: CASSSSPDRDQRQHF.

The V gene is TRBV20-1, the J gene TRBJ2-1, with D possibly TRBD2 on 7 matching bases. Trimming stripped 3 bases from V and 15 bases from J, with 27 bases between. The germline CDR1 and CDR2 sequences are DFQATT and SNEGSKA (reference sequence). CDR3 length equals 15 residues. The chain's CDR3 is CSARDRGDTAREPFF. CDR3 DNA: TGCAGTGCTAGGGATCGGGGGGACACAGCACGGGAACCGTTCTTC.

A few counts support this clonotype. The genes are TRBV25-1 and TRBJ2-1; TRBD2 is a possible D gene (6 bases). V lost 2 bases and J 4 bases, leaving 18 bases between the germline ends. The CDR3 contains 17 residues. Germline values: CDR1 MGHDK, CDR2 SYGVNS. CDR3 bases: TGTGCCAGCAGTGAACCCCGGGGTAGCGGATCTTACAATGAGCAGTTCTTC. Protein product: CASSEPRGSGSYNEQFF. The complete variable domain, with remaining parts taken from reference TRBV25-1 and TRBJ2-1, reads EADIYQTPRYLVIGTGKKITLECSQTMGHDKMYWYQQDPGMELHLIHYSYGVNSTEKGDLSSESTVSRIRTEHFPLTLESARPSHTSQYLCASSEPRGSGSYNEQFFGPGTRLTVL.